Sequencing of this TCR beta chain was carried out in a study of blood T cell repertoires in COVID-19. The wider study: There were acute and convalescent COVID-19 samples, and they came from the United States, Italy and Spain. PBMCs, B-cell-depleted T cells, or T cells provided the cDNA or gDNA that made up the material.

The germline V and J ends were trimmed by 0 bases and 7 bases, with 12 bases remaining between them. Germline-derived CDR1 and CDR2 are SGHAT and FQNNGV. The CDR3 covers 15 residues. Assay: immunoSEQ multiplex PCR; the TCRdb copy retains only in-frame clones and omits some. The sample has almost 85,000 clones; 65% to 85% are singletons. The chain has TRBV11-2 and TRBJ1-4; possible D gene TRBD1, 5 bases. The specimen sequenced was peripheral blood. The clonotype originates from a man aged 80 or over with active or convalescent COVID-19. The CDR3 loop reads CASSLEGVRSEKLFF. The CDR3 DNA follows: TGTGCCAGCAGCTTAGAAGGGGTCCGGAGTGAAAAACTGTTTTTT.